This T cell receptor beta chain was recovered during a study of vaccination and CD4 T cells after COVID-19. Sequenced with the Oncomine TCR Beta short-read assay was DNA taken from cultured CD4+ T cells. TCRdb re-analysed the PCR reads in MiXCR, keeping a single row per CDR3 protein. Seen here are around 17,000 distinct CDR3 sequences, roughly 34% observed once, and the top ten hold around 11%. Germline assignment: CDR1 MDHEN and CDR2 SYDVKM. Losses at the gene ends were 0 bases for V and 6 bases for J; bases not matched to a gene: 3. The CDR3 length is 16 residues. Treatment denoted: approximately 10-day PBMC culture with coronavirus spike peptide pools or control peptides (ViraFEST assay). Antigen-specific T cells were expanded with peptide pools by ViraFEST, and TCRs were then sequenced. In the case of this clonotype: Its target is unknown.

The chain recombines TRBV28 with TRBJ2-2; TRBD1 matches 11 bases. The source material was CD4+ T cells from blood, cultured in vitro. The clonotype was recovered from a human donor who had recovered from COVID-19. As DNA, the CDR3 is TGTGCCAGCAGTTTATGGAGGACAGGGGGCCCCGGGGAGCTGTTTTTT. Translation: CASSLWRTGGPGELFF. Based on the CDR3 plus reference TRBV28 and TRBJ2-2, the full variable domain is DVKVTQSSRYLVKRTGEKVFLECVQDMDHENMFWYRQDPGLGLRLIYFSYDVKMKEKGDIPEGYSVSREKKERFSLILESASTNQTSMYLCASSLWRTGGPGELFFGEGSRLTVL.